The 19 T cell receptor beta chains listed next were all sequenced from one sample in a study of blood T cell repertoires in COVID-19. Repertoires were generated with immunoSEQ multiplex PCR, while TCRdb's copy carries only in-frame clones and drops some. Of about 80,000 clones detected, about nine tenths appear once; the ten largest clones hold 1.9%. Sample: peripheral blood. The receptors originated from a woman aged 50 to 65 in a cohort sampled during active COVID-19.

The chain has TRBV29-1 and TRBJ2-1, with unresolved D. Germline V gives CDR1 SQVTM, CDR2 ANQGSEA. The CDR3 contains 15 residues. The ends were cut back, 0 bases at V and 2 bases at J, with 11 bases in the middle. The CDR3, as DNA: TGCAGCGTTGAAGATCCTGGAGAGACCTACAATGAGCAGTTCTTC. Amino acids: CSVEDPGETYNEQFF.

The rearrangement links TRBV6-5 to TRBJ1-1, with D maybe TRBD1 (5 bases). The germline CDR1 and CDR2 sequences are MNHEY and SVGAGI. The CDR3 is made up of 13 amino acids. The V gene lost 7 bases and the J gene lost 4 bases, with 13 bases spanning the gap. CDR3: CASTESGFTEAFF. CDR3 in DNA: TGTGCCAGCACCGAATCAGGGTTCACTGAAGCTTTCTTT.

The rearrangement joins TRBV5-1 to TRBJ2-2, with 7 positions matching TRBD1. Germline CDR1 SGHRS, CDR2 YFSETQ. The CDR3 covers 15 residues. After removal of 3 bases from V and 1 base from J, the junction contained 3 bases not matched to a gene. The CDR3 coding sequence is TGCGCCAGCAGCTACCGGGACAGGAACACCGGGGAGCTGTTTTTT. Translation: CASSYRDRNTGELFF.

This clone was observed once. The chain has TRBV6-1 and TRBJ2-3; possibly TRBD1 for D (6 bases). The CDR3 has 16 residues. Germline CDR1 and CDR2: MNHNS and SASEGT. Trimming removed 0 bases from V and 4 bases from J, with 14 bases in between. Here the CDR3 reads CASSEASQGSADTQYF. The CDR3 region has the DNA TGTGCCAGCAGTGAAGCGTCCCAGGGGTCCGCAGATACGCAGTATTTT.

The rearrangement joins TRBV7-9 to TRBJ2-7; TRBD2 is a possible D gene (7 bases). The CDR3 has 15 residues. The germline gives CDR1 SEHNR, CDR2 FQNEAQ (reference sequence). The ends were cut back, 5 bases at V and 3 bases at J, with 17 bases in the middle. The CDR3 loop is CASSPRGAGVYEQYF. CDR3 nucleotides: TGTGCCAGCAGCCCTAGGGGGGCGGGGGTCTACGAGCAGTACTTC.

The genes are TRBV18 and TRBJ1-5; D is undetermined. This CDR3 contains 14 residues. The germline V gene encodes CDR1 KGHSH and CDR2 LQKENI. V was shortened by 5 bases and J by 9 bases, with 17 bases between the two germline ends. Written as DNA, the CDR3 is TGTGCCAGCTCAGCTGACATTCCGCCGTGGCCCCAGCATTTT. Encoded protein: CASSADIPPWPQHF.

The DNA for the CDR3 is TGTGCCAGCAGGGGCGCCCGGGGTCACACAGATACGCAGTATTTT. It encodes CASRGARGHTDTQYF. The chain uses TRBV2 and TRBJ2-3; tentatively, D is TRBD2 (5 bases). CDR3 size: 15 residues. The V gene's germline CDR1 is SNHLY and CDR2 FYNNEI. V was shortened by 6 bases and J by 2 bases, with 15 bases between the two germline ends.

The chain is built from TRBV30 and TRBJ1-2, with 8 nucleotides matching TRBD1. V dropped 2 bases and J dropped 5; count of bases not matched to a gene: 4. Germline V gene lookup returns CDR1 GTSNPN and CDR2 SVGIG (reference sequence). This CDR3 has 13 amino acids. The DNA for the CDR3 is TGTGCCTGGAGTATTACAGGGGGGTATGGCTACACCTTC. Its translation is CAWSITGGYGYTF.

The chain carries TRBV28 and TRBJ2-5; D is possibly TRBD1 (6 bases). The CDR3 totals 14 residues. Germline lookup yields CDR1 MDHEN and CDR2 SYDVKM. The V gene lost 5 bases and the J gene lost 5 bases, with 15 bases spanning the gap. CDR3 in amino acids: CASSLWGPRETQYF. DNA for the CDR3: TGTGCCAGCAGTCTGTGGGGGCCAAGGGAGACCCAGTACTTC.

V is TRBV12-5 and J is TRBJ1-5; tentatively, D is TRBD1 (6 bases). The germline V gene has CDR1 LGHNT and CDR2 FRNRAP. The ends were cut back, 6 bases at V and 3 bases at J, with 12 bases in the middle. This CDR3 is 14 amino acids long. The CDR3 reads CASGKQGTNQPQHF. In DNA form, the CDR3 reads TGTGCTAGTGGCAAACAGGGTACCAATCAGCCCCAGCATTTT.

This clone was seen only once. The V gene is TRBV5-4, the J gene TRBJ2-5; TRBD2 is a possible D gene (7 bases). Germline V gene sequence: CDR1 SGHNT, CDR2 YYREEE (reference sequence). The ends were cut back, 6 bases at V and 5 bases at J, with 17 bases in the middle. The length of the CDR3 is 14 residues. CDR3 region: CASNQAGARETQYF. The CDR3, as DNA: TGTGCCAGCAACCAGGCGGGGGCCCGCGAGACCCAGTACTTC.

The chain combines TRBV6-6 with TRBJ2-2; tentative D call: TRBD2 (7 bases). This CDR3 is 15 amino acids long. V lost 2 bases to trimming and J lost 4 bases, with 11 bases between them. Germline V CDR1 and CDR2: MNHNY, SVGAGI (reference sequence). CDR3 sequence reads: CASSYGGAGTGELFF. CDR3 DNA: TGTGCCAGCAGTTACGGGGGGGCGGGCACCGGGGAGCTGTTTTTT.

The V gene is TRBV7-9, the J gene TRBJ1-1; perhaps TRBD1 as D (6 bases). Between the trimmed V and J ends, which lost 7 bases and 2 bases, there was a span of 17 bases. The CDR3 contains 15 residues. Germline assignment: CDR1 SEHNR and CDR2 FQNEAQ (reference sequence). The CDR3 coding sequence is TGTGCCAGCACCCCCGGGAGGGGGGGAAACACTGAAGCTTTCTTT. It translates to CASTPGRGGNTEAFF.

The chain combines TRBV4-1 with TRBJ1-3, with D possibly matching TRBD1 (6 bases). CDR3 length equals 16 residues. Germline values: CDR1 MGHRA, CDR2 YSYEKL. Trimming left V 2 bases short and J 4 bases short, with 15 bases between. The CDR3 nucleotides read TGCGCCAGCAGCCAATTTACAGGGCCCGTCGGAAACACCATATATTTT. Its translation: CASSQFTGPVGNTIYF.

The chain uses TRBV2 and TRBJ2-2; 7 positions match TRBD1. This CDR3 has 14 residues. The trim removed 5 bases at V and 2 bases at J, leaving 2 bases unmatched. Germline CDR1 and CDR2: SNHLY and FYNNEI. CDR3 in amino acids: CASSWTGNTGELFF. The DNA of the CDR3 is TGTGCCAGCAGTTGGACAGGCAACACCGGGGAGCTGTTTTTT.

J is TRBJ1-4 and V is TRBV5-1, with TRBD1 matching 8 bases. Per the germline V gene, CDR1 is SGHRS and CDR2 is YFSETQ. The CDR3 consists of 16 residues. The trim removed 1 base at V and 3 bases at J, leaving 5 bases unmatched. The DNA of the CDR3 is TGCGCCAGCAGCTTGTTTCAGGGGGCTTCTAATGAAAAACTGTTTTTT. Translation: CASSLFQGASNEKLFF.

The chain has TRBV4-1 and TRBJ2-5, with a tentative D call TRBD2 (7 bases). V was pared by 0 bases and J by 2 bases, with 13 bases between. CDR1 and CDR2 (germline): MGHRA, YSYEKL. The CDR3 is 16 residues long. The CDR3 loop is CASSQDGRGLQETQYF. CDR3 bases: TGCGCCAGCAGCCAAGATGGGCGGGGGCTTCAAGAGACCCAGTACTTC.

The chain links TRBV28 to TRBJ1-4, with D possibly being TRBD1 (6 bases). This CDR3 is 15 amino acids long. V was cut by 7 bases and J by 4 bases, with 16 bases left in between. Germline CDR1 and CDR2: MDHEN and SYDVKM. The CDR3 loop is CASTPSGAGNEKLFF. The CDR3 DNA is TGTGCCAGCACCCCTTCAGGGGCTGGTAATGAAAAACTGTTTTTT.

This rearrangement joins TRBV6-5 to TRBJ2-6; D call uncertain. This CDR3 contains 13 residues. Germline V gene lookup returns CDR1 MNHEY and CDR2 SVGAGI. V lost 10 bases to trimming and J lost 0 bases, with 7 bases between them. The DNA of the CDR3 is TGTGCCATACTTCTCTCTGGGGCCAACGTCCTGACTTTC. It is translated as CAILLSGANVLTF.